The 4 T cell receptor beta chains given below trace back to one sample, sequenced in a study of T cell responses to AZD1222 COVID-19 vaccine. Only in-frame clones appear in the TCRdb table, and some are missing; sequencing was by immunoSEQ multiplex PCR. The sample consists of fewer than 200,000 clones, just over 85% of them appearing once. Sequenced material: peripheral blood, taken on day 0 of AZD1222 vaccination. The receptor source for this set is an adult in good health.

This chain connects TRBV28 to TRBJ1-4; the match to TRBD1 covers 7 bases. V shed 1 base and J 3 bases; nucleotides not matched to a gene: 2. CDR1 and CDR2 (germline): MDHEN, SYDVKM. The CDR3 extends over 15 amino acids. CDR3 DNA: TGTGCCAGCAGTTTATTCCAGGGGGCTAATGAAAAACTGTTTTTT. This codes for CASSLFQGANEKLFF.

The chain couples TRBV30 to TRBJ2-7; tentative D call: TRBD1 (6 bases). V was shortened by 2 bases and J by 2 bases, with 10 bases between the two germline ends. The germline V gene has CDR1 GTSNPN and CDR2 SVGIG (reference sequence). CDR3 length: 13 amino acids. The CDR3 region is CAWSPGVAYEQYF. In DNA form, the CDR3 reads TGTGCCTGGAGTCCAGGGGTAGCCTACGAGCAGTACTTC.

The chain joins TRBV30 to TRBJ1-1, with D tentatively TRBD1 (6 bases). The CDR3 contains 13 residues. Germline CDR1 is GTSNPN and CDR2 is SVGIG (reference sequence). V was trimmed by 4 bases and J by 10 bases, leaving 19 bases between them. This CDR3 reads CAWTLTGFLRAFF. The CDR3 DNA reads as TGTGCCTGGACCCTAACAGGGTTCCTAAGAGCTTTCTTT.

The chain joins TRBV7-2 to TRBJ1-3; no definite D call. Trimming shortened V by 4 bases and J by 1 base, and 14 bases separated the two germline ends. The CDR3 is 16 amino acids. Looked up from germline, CDR1 is SGHTA and CDR2 is FQGNSA. The CDR3, as DNA: TGTGCCAGCAGCTCCAGCCCCCCCGGGTCTGGAAACACCATATATTTT. This sequence encodes CASSSSPPGSGNTIYF.